This T cell receptor (beta chain) was found in a study of shared clonotypes between healthy human individuals. Germline assignment: CDR1 SNHLY and CDR2 FYNNEI. The CDR3 has 15 amino acids. V shed 2 bases and J shed 2 bases, with 10 bases lying between them. Investigators spread the genomic DNA of each subset evenly over several immunoSEQ plates. Original methodology: There were no quality scores in the junction-only immunoSEQ sequences, so filtering differed. Clones were read by immunoSEQ multiplex PCR, and TCRdb kept only the in-frame ones, dropping some. V and J calls and clone size are given by that table; D and trimming were obtained from the DNA. The profile covers over 1.4 million clones, with approximately 97% appearing a single time and over 1% taken by the ten largest.

Sequenced input: naive CD4+ T cells sorted from blood. Stated subset: CD45RA+ positively selected. The TCR originated in a man aged 30-40 years in good health. This rearrangement joins TRBV2 to TRBJ1-5; weak D call: TRBD1 (5 bases). The CDR3 nucleotides are TGTGCCAGCAGTGAAATACAGGCCGGCAATCAGCCCCAGCATTTT. Translating gives CASSEIQAGNQPQHF.